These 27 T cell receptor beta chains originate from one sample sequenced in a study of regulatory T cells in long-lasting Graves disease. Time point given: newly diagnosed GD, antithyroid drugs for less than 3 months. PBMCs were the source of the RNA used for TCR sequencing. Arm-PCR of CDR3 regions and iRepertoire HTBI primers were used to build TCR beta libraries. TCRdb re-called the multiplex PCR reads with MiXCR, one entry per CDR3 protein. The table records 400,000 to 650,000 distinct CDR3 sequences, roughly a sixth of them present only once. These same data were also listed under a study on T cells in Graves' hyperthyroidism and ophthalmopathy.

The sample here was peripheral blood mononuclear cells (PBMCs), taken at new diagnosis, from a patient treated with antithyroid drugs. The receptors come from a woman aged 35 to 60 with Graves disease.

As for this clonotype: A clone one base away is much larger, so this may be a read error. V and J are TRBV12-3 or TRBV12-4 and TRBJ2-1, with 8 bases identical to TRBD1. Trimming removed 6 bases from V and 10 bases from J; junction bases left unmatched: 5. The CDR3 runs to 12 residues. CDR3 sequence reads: CASSPTGVEQFF. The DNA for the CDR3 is TGTGCCAGCAGCCCGACAGGGGTCGAGCAGTTCTTC.

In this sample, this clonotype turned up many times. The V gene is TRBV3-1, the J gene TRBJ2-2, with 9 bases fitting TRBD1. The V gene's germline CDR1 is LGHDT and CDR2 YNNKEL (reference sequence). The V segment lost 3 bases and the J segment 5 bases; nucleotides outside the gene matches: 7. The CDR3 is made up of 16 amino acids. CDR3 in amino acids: CASSQPGTGSTGELFF. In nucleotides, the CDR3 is TGTGCCAGCAGCCAGCCCGGGACAGGGTCAACCGGGGAGCTGTTTTTT.

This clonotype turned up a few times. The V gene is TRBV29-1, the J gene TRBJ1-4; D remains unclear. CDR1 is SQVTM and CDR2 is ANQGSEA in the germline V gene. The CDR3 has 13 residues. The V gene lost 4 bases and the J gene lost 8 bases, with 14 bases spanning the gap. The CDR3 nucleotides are TGCAGCGTTGTTGTCAGTCCAGGAGAAAAACTGTTTTTT. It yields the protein CSVVVSPGEKLFF.

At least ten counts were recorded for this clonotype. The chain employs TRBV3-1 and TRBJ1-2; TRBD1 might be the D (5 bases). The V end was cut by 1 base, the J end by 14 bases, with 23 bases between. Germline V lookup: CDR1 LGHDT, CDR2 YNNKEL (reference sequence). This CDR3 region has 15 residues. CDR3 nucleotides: TGTGCCAGCAGCCAAGGTCAGGGCGCAACCCCTTCGGGGACCTTC. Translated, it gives CASSQGQGATPSGTF.

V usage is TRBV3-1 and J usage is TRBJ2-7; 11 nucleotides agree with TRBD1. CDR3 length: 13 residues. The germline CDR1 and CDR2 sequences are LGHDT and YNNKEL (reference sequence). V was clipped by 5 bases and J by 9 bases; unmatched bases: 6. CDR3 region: CASSSDRGRAQYF. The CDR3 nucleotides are TGTGCCAGCAGCTCGGACAGGGGGCGGGCGCAGTACTTC.

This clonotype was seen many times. The CDR3 loop is CASSALAGGLNEQFF. CDR3 DNA: TGTGCCAGCAGTGCCCTAGCGGGGGGGCTGAATGAGCAGTTCTTC. The chain carries TRBV2 and TRBJ2-1, with 12 bases fitting TRBD2. This CDR3 has 15 residues. Trimming at V came to 4 bases and at J to 7 bases, leaving 5 bases not matched to a gene. Germline V gene sequence: CDR1 SNHLY, CDR2 FYNNEI.

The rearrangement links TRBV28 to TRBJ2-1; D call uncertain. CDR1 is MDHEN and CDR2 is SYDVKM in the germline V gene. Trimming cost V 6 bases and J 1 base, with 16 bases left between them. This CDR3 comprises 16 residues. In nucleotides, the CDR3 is TGTGCCAGCAGACCCATTCCCGAGCGATCCTACAATGAGCAGTTCTTC. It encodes CASRPIPERSYNEQFF.

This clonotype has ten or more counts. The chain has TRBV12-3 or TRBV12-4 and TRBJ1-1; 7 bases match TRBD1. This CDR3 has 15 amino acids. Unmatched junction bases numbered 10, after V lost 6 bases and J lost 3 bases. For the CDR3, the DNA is TGTGCCAGCAGCCTGGGACAGCGCTTCTACACTGAAGCTTTCTTT. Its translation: CASSLGQRFYTEAFF.

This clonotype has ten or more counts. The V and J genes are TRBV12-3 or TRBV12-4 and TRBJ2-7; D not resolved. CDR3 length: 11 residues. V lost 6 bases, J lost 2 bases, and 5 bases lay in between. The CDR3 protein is CASSRTYEQYF. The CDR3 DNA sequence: TGTGCCAGCAGCAGGACCTACGAGCAGTACTTC.

The CDR3 region is CASSMDRGPTTNEKLFF. The CDR3 nucleotides are TGCGCCAGCAGCATGGACAGGGGGCCTACAACTAATGAAAAACTGTTTTTT. V is TRBV5-1 and J is TRBJ1-4; 11 bases match TRBD1. Germline trimming cut 4 bases from V and 0 bases from J; bases unmatched to any gene: 5. Germline lookup yields CDR1 SGHRS and CDR2 YFSETQ. This CDR3 has 17 amino acids.

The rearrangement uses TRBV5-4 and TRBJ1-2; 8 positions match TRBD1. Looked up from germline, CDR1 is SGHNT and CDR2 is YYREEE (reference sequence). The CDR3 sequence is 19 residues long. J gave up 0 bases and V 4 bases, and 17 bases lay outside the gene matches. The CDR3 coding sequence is TGTGCCAGCAGCCCGGGAGGGTTCGCGGGACAGGTCTCTAACTATGGCTACACCTTC. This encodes CASSPGGFAGQVSNYGYTF.

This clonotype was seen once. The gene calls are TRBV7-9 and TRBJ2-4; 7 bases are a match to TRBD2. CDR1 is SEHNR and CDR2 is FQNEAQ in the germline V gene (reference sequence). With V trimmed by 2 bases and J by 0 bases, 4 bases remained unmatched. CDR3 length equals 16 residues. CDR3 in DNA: TGTGCCAGCAGCTTACTGGGGGGGGTAGCCAAAAACATTCAGTACTTC. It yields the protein CASSLLGGVAKNIQYF.

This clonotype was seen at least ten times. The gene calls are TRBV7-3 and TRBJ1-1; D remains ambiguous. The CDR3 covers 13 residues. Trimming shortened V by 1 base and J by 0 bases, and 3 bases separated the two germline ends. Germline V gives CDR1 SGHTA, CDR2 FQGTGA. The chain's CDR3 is CASSLMVNTEAFF. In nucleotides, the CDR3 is TGTGCCAGCAGCTTAATGGTGAACACTGAAGCTTTCTTT. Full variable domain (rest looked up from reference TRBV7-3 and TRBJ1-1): GAGVSQTPSNKVTEKGKYVELRCDPISGHTALYWYRQSLGQGPEFLIYFQGTGAADDSGLPNDRFFAVRPEGSVSTLKIQRTERGDSAVYLCASSLMVNTEAFFGQGTRLTVV.

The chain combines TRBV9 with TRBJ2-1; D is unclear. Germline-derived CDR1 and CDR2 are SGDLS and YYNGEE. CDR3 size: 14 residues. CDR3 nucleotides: TGTGCGAACCCGCCGGCGAAGGAGTGCAATGAGCAGTTCTTC. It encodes CANPPAKECNEQFF.

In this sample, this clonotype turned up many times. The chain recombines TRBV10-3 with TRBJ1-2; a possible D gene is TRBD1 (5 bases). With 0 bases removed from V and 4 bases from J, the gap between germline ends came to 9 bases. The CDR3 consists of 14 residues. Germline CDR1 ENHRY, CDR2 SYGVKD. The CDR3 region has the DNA TGTGCCATCAGTGAGTCGGAAGGGGTCTATGGCTACACCTTC. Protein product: CAISESEGVYGYTF.

The CDR3 coding sequence is TGTGCCAGCAGCGTAGCTGGGCTAGCGGGGGGCCAAGAGACCCAGTACTTC. Residues: CASSVAGLAGGQETQYF. The chain uses TRBV9 and TRBJ2-5, with 11 bases aligning to TRBD2. Trimming at V came to 0 bases and at J to 1 base, leaving 5 bases not matched to a gene. The CDR3 has 17 amino acids. CDR1 and CDR2 (germline): SGDLS, YYNGEE.

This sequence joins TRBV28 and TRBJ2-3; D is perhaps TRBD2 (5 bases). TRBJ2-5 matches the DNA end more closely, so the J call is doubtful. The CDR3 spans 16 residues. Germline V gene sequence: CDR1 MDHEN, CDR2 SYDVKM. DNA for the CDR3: TGTGCCAGCAGTTTACCCGGGCTTCTCACGGGGGAGACCCAGTACTTC. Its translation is CASSLPGLLTGETQYF.

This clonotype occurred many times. CDR3 DNA: TGTGCCAGCAGCGCCGACGCCCAGGCGGCAGATACGCAGTATTTT. It specifies CASSADAQAADTQYF. The chain couples TRBV9 to TRBJ2-3; D call uncertain. This CDR3 region has 15 residues. Germline V CDR1 and CDR2: SGDLS, YYNGEE. The V and J ends lost 3 bases and 4 bases respectively, with 15 bases between them. The complete variable domain, with remaining parts taken from reference TRBV9 and TRBJ2-3, reads DSGVTQTPKHLITATGQRVTLRCSPRSGDLSVYWYQQSLDQGLQFLIQYYNGEERAKGNILERFSAQQFPDLHSELNLSSLELGDSALYFCASSADAQAADTQYFGPGTRLTVL.

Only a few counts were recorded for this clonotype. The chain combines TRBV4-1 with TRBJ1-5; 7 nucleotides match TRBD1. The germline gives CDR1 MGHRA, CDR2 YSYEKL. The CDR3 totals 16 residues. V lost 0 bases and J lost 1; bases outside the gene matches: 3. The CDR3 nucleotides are TGCGCCAGCAGCCAAGAAGGCAGGGGGAGCAATCAGCCCCAGCATTTT. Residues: CASSQEGRGSNQPQHF.

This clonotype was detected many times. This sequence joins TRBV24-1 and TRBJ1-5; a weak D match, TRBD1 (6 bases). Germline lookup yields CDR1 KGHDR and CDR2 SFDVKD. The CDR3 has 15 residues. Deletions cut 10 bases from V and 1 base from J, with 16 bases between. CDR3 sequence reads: CATGGSLDSNQPQHF. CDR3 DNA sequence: TGTGCCACAGGGGGATCATTGGACAGCAATCAGCCCCAGCATTTT.

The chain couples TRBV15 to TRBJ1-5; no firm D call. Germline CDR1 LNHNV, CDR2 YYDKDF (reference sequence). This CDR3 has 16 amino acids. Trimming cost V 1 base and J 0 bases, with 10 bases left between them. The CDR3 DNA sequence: TGTGCCACCAGCAGAGCCCCGCCTTATAGCAATCAGCCCCAGCATTTT. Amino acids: CATSRAPPYSNQPQHF.

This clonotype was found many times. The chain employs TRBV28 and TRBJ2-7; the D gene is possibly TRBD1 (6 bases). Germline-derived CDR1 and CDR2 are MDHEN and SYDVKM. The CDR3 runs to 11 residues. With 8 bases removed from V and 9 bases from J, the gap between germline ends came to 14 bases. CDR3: CASGTTVGQYF. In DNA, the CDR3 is TGTGCCAGCGGGACAACTGTAGGGCAGTACTTC.

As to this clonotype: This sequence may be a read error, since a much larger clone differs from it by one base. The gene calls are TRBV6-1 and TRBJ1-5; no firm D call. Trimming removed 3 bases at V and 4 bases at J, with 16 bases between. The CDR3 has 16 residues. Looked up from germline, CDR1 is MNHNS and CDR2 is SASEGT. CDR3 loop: CASSESGEAGNQPQHF. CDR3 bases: TGTGCCAGCAGTGAGTCGGGAGAGGCGGGGAATCAGCCCCAGCATTTT.

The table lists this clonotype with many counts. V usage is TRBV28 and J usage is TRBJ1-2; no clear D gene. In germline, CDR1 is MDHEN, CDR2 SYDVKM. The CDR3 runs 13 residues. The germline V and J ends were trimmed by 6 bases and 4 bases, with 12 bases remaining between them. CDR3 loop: CASSSGWVYGYTF. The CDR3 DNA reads TGTGCCAGCAGCAGTGGTTGGGTCTATGGCTACACCTTC.

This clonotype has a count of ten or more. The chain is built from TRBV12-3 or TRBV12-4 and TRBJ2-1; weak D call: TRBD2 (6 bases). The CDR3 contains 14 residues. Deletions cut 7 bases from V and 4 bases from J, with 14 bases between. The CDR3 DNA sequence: TGTGCCAGCACCCGGGAGAATTGGTACAATGAGCAGTTCTTC. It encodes CASTRENWYNEQFF.

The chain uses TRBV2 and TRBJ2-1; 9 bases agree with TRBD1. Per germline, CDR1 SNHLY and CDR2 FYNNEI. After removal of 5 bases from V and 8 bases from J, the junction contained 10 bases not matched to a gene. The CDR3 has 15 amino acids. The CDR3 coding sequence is TGTGCCAGCAGTTATACAGGGGGCGCATTGGATGAGCAGTTCTTC. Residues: CASSYTGGALDEQFF.

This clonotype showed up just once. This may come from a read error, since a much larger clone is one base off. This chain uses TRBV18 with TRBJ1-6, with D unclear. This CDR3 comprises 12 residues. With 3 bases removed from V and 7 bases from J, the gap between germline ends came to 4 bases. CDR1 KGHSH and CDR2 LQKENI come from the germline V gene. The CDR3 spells CASSPANSPLHF. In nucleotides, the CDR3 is TGTGCCAGCTCACCGGCGAATTCACCCCTCCACTTT.